The T cell receptor (beta chain) described here comes from a study of blood T cell repertoires in COVID-19. Looking at the study overall: The United States, Italy and Spain provided the acute and convalescent COVID-19 samples.

Original handling: Reference gene primer amplification gave nucleated cell count estimates. Repertoires were generated with immunoSEQ multiplex PCR, while TCRdb's copy carries only in-frame clones and drops some. The V and J calls and clone size were taken over from that table, and D and trimming were inferred from the DNA. This table has about 160,000 clones, approximately 85% appearing once. CDR3 length: 15 residues. Germline lookup yields CDR1 MNHEY and CDR2 SMNVEV (reference sequence). V was cut by 2 bases and J by 1 base, with 11 bases left in between. The chain employs TRBV27 and TRBJ2-5; no clear D. Input material: peripheral blood. The sequence derives from a woman aged 60-70 years with COVID-19, enrolled during active disease. The CDR3 reads CASSLSVATQETQYF. CDR3 sequence (DNA): TGTGCCAGCAGTTTAAGCGTAGCCACCCAAGAGACCCAGTACTTC.